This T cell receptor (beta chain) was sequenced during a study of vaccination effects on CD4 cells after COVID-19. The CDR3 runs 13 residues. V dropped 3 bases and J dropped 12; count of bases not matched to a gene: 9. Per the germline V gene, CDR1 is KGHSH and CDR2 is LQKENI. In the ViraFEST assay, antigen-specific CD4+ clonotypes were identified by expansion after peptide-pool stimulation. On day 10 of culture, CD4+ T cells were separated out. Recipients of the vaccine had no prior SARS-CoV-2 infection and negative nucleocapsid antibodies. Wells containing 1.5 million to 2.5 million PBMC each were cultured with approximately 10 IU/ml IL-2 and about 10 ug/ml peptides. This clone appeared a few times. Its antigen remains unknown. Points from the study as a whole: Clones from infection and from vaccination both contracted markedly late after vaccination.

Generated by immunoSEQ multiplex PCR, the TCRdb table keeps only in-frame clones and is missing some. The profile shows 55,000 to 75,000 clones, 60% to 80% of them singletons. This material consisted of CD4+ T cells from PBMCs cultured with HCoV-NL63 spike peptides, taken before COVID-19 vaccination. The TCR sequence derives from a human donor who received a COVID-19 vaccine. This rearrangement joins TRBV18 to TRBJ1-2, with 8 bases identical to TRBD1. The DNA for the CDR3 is TGTGCCAGCTCACCCGGACAGGGAGGGTTTCACACCTTC. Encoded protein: CASSPGQGGFHTF.